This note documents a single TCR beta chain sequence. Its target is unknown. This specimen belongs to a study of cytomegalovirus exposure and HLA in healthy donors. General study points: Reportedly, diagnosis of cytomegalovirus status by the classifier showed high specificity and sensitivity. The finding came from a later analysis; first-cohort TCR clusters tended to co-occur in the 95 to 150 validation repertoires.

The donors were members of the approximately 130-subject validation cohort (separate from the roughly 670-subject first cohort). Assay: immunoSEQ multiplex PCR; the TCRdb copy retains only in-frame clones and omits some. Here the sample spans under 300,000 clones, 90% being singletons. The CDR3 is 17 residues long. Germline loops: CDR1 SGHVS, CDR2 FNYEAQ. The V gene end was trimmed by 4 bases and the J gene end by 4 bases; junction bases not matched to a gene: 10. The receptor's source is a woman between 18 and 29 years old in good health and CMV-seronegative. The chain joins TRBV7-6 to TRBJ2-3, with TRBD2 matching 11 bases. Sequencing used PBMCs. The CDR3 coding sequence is TGTGCCAGCAGCTATCCGACTAGCGGGGCTCGTTCAGATACGCAGTATTTT. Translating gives CASSYPTSGARSDTQYF.